Sequencing of this T cell receptor (beta chain) was carried out in a study of glioma-infiltrating T cells. Notes on the study in general: Only very few CDR3 sequences appeared in both tissue and blood. Gliomas, especially low-grade, showed above-expected tissue-blood divergence; non-neoplastic patients showed below.

This clonotype was detected many times. Its antigen is as yet unknown. Amplification of TCR alpha and beta CDR3 regions from RNA used iRepertoire nested multiplex PCR. Tissue mRNA or PBMC total RNA, roughly 90-450 ng, went into one-step reverse transcription and amplification. TCRdb reprocessed the multiplex PCR reads via MiXCR and lists one record per CDR3 protein. Of about 190,000 distinct CDR3 sequences in the sample, around 30% are singletons; the top ten hold around 21%. The germline V gene encodes CDR1 DFQATT and CDR2 SNEGSKA (reference sequence). This CDR3 is built from 17 residues. V shed 5 bases and J 1 base; nucleotides not matched to a gene: 10.

Specimen: glioma tissue, nonneoplastic brain tissue, or PBMCs (not recorded which). The clonotype originates from a human donor with low-grade glioma or glioblastoma, undergoing nonglioma brain surgery, or in good health (not recorded which). The chain has TRBV20-1 and TRBJ2-7; 14 bases agree with TRBD2. The CDR3, as DNA: TGCAGTGCTTCCGGGACTAGCGGGAGTTTTGGGTCCTACGAGCAGTACTTC. Protein product: CSASGTSGSFGSYEQYF.